A single sample gave rise to the 17 T cell receptor beta chains below, sequenced in a study of T-cell memory formation after mild COVID-19. A single record per CDR3 protein comes from TCRdb applying MiXCR to the 5' RACE reads. This repertoire shows roughly 42,000 distinct CDR3 sequences, 7.3% found once; its top ten account for roughly 1.4%. Sequencing used PBMCs or a T cell subset sorted from them (not recorded which). The receptor set was obtained from a man between 18 and 29 years old who had mild COVID-19 (a few samples of this study predate the infection). Cell type and time point are not known.

The rearrangement joins TRBV2 to TRBJ2-1, with a tentative D call TRBD2 (7 bases). CDR1 SNHLY and CDR2 FYNNEI come from the germline V gene. Trimming removed 6 bases at V and 6 bases at J, with 18 bases between. The CDR3 consists of 15 residues. DNA for the CDR3: TGTGCCAGCAGCACGGCTGCGGGGGCCCTCAATGAGCAGTTCTTC. As protein: CASSTAAGALNEQFF. The full variable domain, its missing parts supplied by reference TRBV2 and TRBJ2-1, is EPEVTQTPSHQVTQMGQEVILRCVPISNHLYFYWYRQILGQKVEFLVSFYNNEISEKSEIFDDQFSVERPDGSNFTLKIRSTKLEDSAMYFCASSTAAGALNEQFFGPGTRLTVL.

This clonotype was observed a few times. The chain employs TRBV29-1 and TRBJ2-3, with 7 bases lining up with TRBD1. V trimming: 6 bases; J trimming: 5 bases; junction bases outside the gene matches: 8. CDR1 SQVTM and CDR2 ANQGSEA come from the germline V gene. The CDR3 has 13 residues. CDR3 in DNA: TGCAGCGTGCACAGGGGTTCGGGAGATACGCAGTATTTT. Protein sequence: CSVHRGSGDTQYF.

The chain combines TRBV6-4 with TRBJ1-2; perhaps TRBD1 as D (5 bases). Germline V gene lookup returns CDR1 MRHNA and CDR2 SNTAGT. This CDR3 is built from 16 residues. Trimming took off 8 bases at V and 8 bases at J, with 27 bases between the two ends. Written as DNA, the CDR3 is TGTGCCAGCGCCCCCCAAGGCCGGGGCCTCCCGTGGGGCTACACCTTC. This gives the protein CASAPQGRGLPWGYTF.

This clonotype was detected many times. The V and J genes are TRBV6-5 and TRBJ1-5, with 10 bases fitting TRBD1. This CDR3 has 15 residues. CDR1 MNHEY and CDR2 SVGAGI come from the germline V gene. Trimming at V came to 7 bases and at J to 7 bases, leaving 10 bases not matched to a gene. CDR3 sequence: CASNKTGTGDQPQHF. In nucleotides, the CDR3 is TGTGCCAGCAACAAGACCGGGACAGGGGACCAGCCCCAGCATTTT.

There are a few counts of this clonotype. The chain has TRBV18 and TRBJ2-1, with a possible D match to TRBD2 (7 bases). The CDR3 is 13 amino acids. In germline, CDR1 is KGHSH, CDR2 LQKENI. Trimming took off 3 bases at V and 10 bases at J, with 13 bases between the two ends. CDR3 nucleotides: TGTGCCAGCTCACCGTCGGGGGGCGGGGAGCAGTTCTTC. Protein product: CASSPSGGGEQFF.

This clonotype showed up many times. V is TRBV18 and J is TRBJ2-5; D unclear. V shed 6 bases and J shed 3 bases, with 8 bases lying between them. The CDR3 covers 12 residues. Germline-derived CDR1 and CDR2 are KGHSH and LQKENI. The CDR3 DNA follows: TGTGCCAGCTCGCACGAGGAAGAGACCCAGTACTTC. The encoded protein is CASSHEEETQYF.

This clonotype is classed as medium-sized. This chain connects TRBV7-8 to TRBJ2-3; 7 nucleotides agree with TRBD1. The V gene end was trimmed by 2 bases and the J gene end by 4 bases; junction bases not matched to a gene: 3. The CDR3 has 14 residues. Germline V gene sequence: CDR1 SGHVS, CDR2 FQNEAQ. The chain's CDR3 is CASSLSTGADTQYF. The DNA of the CDR3 is TGTGCCAGCAGCTTATCAACAGGGGCAGATACGCAGTATTTT.

This clonotype was seen a few times. The chain carries TRBV20-1 and TRBJ1-1; D is perhaps TRBD1 (5 bases). Looked up from germline, CDR1 is DFQATT and CDR2 is SNEGSKA (reference sequence). V gave up 0 bases and J gave up 4 bases, with 12 bases separating them. The CDR3 loop spans 14 amino acids. In DNA form, the CDR3 reads TGCAGTGCTAGAGAGGGGCCAGGCGTCACTGAAGCTTTCTTT. It translates to CSAREGPGVTEAFF.

V gene TRBV7-2 combines with J gene TRBJ2-5; 7 positions agree with TRBD2. Germline lookup yields CDR1 SGHTA and CDR2 FQGNSA. This CDR3 region has 15 residues. The trim removed 1 base at V and 7 bases at J, leaving 9 bases unmatched. The CDR3 nucleotides are TGTGCCAGCAGCTTAGATAGTGCGGGGGTTGGGACCCAGTACTTC. Translating gives CASSLDSAGVGTQYF.

V is TRBV6-6 and J is TRBJ2-7; TRBD1 aligns across 9 bases. Trimming cost V 6 bases and J 1 base; bases outside gene matches: 10. The CDR3 contains 16 residues. Germline-derived CDR1 and CDR2 are MNHNY and SVGAGI (reference sequence). The CDR3 is CASSGPGTGRSYEQYV. CDR3 in DNA: TGTGCCAGCAGCGGACCCGGGACAGGGAGGTCCTACGAGCAGTACGTC.

The rearrangement links TRBV7-9 to TRBJ2-3; D gene unclear. This CDR3 comprises 13 residues. The V and J ends lost 10 bases and 6 bases respectively, with 17 bases between them. Germline assignment: CDR1 SEHNR and CDR2 FQNEAQ (reference sequence). The CDR3 protein is CATKTQRTDTQYF. The CDR3, as DNA: TGTGCCACCAAAACCCAGCGAACCGATACGCAGTATTTT.

In this sample, this clonotype turned up a few times. V is TRBV11-3 and J is TRBJ1-1; no definite D call. V dropped 4 bases and J dropped 10 bases, with 19 bases sitting between them. Germline V gene sequence: CDR1 SGHNT, CDR2 YENEEA. The CDR3 extends over 14 amino acids. For the CDR3, the DNA is TGTGCCAGCAGCTACGGCGGAGACATTCGGGCAGCTTTCTTT. Its protein is CASSYGGDIRAAFF.

This clonotype appeared a few times. V usage is TRBV10-3 and J usage is TRBJ1-2; D is ambiguous. CDR3 length: 11 residues. The V end was cut by 5 bases, the J end by 7 bases, with 8 bases between. The germline V gene encodes CDR1 ENHRY and CDR2 SYGVKD. For the CDR3, the DNA is TGTGCCATCAGTCAACGTATTGGCTACACCTTC. This encodes CAISQRIGYTF.

The table lists this clonotype with a few counts. The chain couples TRBV5-1 to TRBJ1-2, with D possibly matching TRBD1 (6 bases). The V gene's germline CDR1 is SGHRS and CDR2 YFSETQ. There are 15 residues in the CDR3. Trimming took 5 bases from V and 8 from J, leaving 22 bases between them. CDR3 nucleotides: TGCGCCAGCAGAGCCACGGGCCATAGGGGGGAAGGCTACACCTTC. This translates into CASRATGHRGEGYTF.

V gene TRBV6-5 combines with J gene TRBJ2-5; D may be TRBD2 (6 bases). The CDR3 sequence is 15 residues long. Germline V CDR1 and CDR2: MNHEY, SVGAGI. V lost 5 bases to trimming and J lost 5 bases, with 18 bases between them. For the CDR3, the DNA is TGTGCCAGCAGTCCCCTTTCTGGGACTGGGGAGACCCAGTACTTC. It is translated as CASSPLSGTGETQYF.

The chain is built from TRBV6-1 and TRBJ1-2; TRBD1 matches at 8 bases. CDR1 MNHNS and CDR2 SASEGT come from the germline V gene. CDR3 size: 17 residues. V was clipped by 2 bases and J by 4 bases; unmatched bases: 12. Here the CDR3 DNA reads TGTGCCAGCAGTGAACGGCCGCGACAGGGGAACGTCTATGGCTACACCTTC. This codes for CASSERPRQGNVYGYTF.

This clonotype occurred a few times. V usage is TRBV5-1 and J usage is TRBJ2-5, with 8 positions matching TRBD2. Germline V gene lookup returns CDR1 SGHRS and CDR2 YFSETQ. The CDR3 is 16 residues long. V dropped 1 base and J dropped 1; count of bases not matched to a gene: 6. CDR3 sequence: CASSLTAGGFQETQYF. The CDR3 region has the DNA TGCGCCAGCAGCTTGACCGCGGGGGGATTCCAAGAGACCCAGTACTTC.